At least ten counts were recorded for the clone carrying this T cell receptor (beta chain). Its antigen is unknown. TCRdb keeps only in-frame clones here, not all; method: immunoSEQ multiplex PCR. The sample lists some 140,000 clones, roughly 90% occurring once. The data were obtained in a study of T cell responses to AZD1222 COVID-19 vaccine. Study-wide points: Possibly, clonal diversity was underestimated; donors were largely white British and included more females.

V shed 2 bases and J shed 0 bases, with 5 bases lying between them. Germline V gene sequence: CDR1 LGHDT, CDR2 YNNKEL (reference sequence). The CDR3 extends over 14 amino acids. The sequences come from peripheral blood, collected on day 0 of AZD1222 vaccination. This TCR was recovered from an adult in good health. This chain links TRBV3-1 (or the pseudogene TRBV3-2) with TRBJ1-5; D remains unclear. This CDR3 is CASSQQYSNQPQHF. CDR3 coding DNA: TGTGCCAGCAGCCAACAGTATAGCAATCAGCCCCAGCATTTT.